The entry that follows covers one T cell receptor beta chain sequence. Likely a read error: the CDR3 ends without its conserved phenylalanine or tryptophan. This sample stems from a study of blood T cells in healthy people across ages. Through a sample-barcoded 5' primer and a J-beta primer mix, a second PCR was run for 7 to 11 cycles. TCRdb processed the 5' RACE reads anew with MiXCR; each CDR3 protein has one entry. The sample lists around 710,000 distinct CDR3 sequences, roughly 45% seen once, with roughly 19% in the top ten. In germline, CDR1 is MNHEY, CDR2 SMNVEV (reference sequence). CDR3 size: 15 residues. Trimming left V 3 bases short and J 2 bases short, with 14 bases between.

The chain carries TRBV27 and TRBJ2-7; tentative D call: TRBD1 (6 bases). The clonotype originates from a woman in her sixties in good health. Material for sequencing was blood. The DNA of the CDR3 is TGTGCCAGCAGTTTCCGACGGCAGGGGCCCTACGAGCAGTACTTG. Translating gives CASSFRRQGPYEQYL.